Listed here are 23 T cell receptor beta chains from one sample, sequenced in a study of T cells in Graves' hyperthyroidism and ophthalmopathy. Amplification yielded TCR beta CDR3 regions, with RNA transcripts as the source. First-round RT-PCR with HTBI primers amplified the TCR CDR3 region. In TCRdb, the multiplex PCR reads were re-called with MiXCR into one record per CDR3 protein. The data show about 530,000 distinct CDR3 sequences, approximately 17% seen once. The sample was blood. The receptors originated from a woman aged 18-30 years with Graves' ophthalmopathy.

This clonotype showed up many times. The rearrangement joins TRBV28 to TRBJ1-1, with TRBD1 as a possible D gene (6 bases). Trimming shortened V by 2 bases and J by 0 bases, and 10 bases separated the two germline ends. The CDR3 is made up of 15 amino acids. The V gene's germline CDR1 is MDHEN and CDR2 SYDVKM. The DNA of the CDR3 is TGTGCCAGCAGTTTAAACAGGGCCCTGAACACTGAAGCTTTCTTT. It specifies CASSLNRALNTEAFF.

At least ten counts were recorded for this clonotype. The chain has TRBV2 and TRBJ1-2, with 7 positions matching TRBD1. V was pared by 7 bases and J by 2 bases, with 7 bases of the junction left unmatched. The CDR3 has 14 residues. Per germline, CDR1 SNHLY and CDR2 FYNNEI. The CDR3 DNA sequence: TGTGCCAGCAATCAAGGGACAGCCAACTATGGCTACACCTTC. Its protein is CASNQGTANYGYTF.

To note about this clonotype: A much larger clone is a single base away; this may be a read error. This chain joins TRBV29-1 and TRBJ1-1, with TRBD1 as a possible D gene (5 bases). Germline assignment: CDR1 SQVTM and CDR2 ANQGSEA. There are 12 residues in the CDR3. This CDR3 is CGVGRGGTEAFF. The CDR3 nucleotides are TGCGGCGTTGGAAGGGGTGGCACTGAAGCTTTCTTT.

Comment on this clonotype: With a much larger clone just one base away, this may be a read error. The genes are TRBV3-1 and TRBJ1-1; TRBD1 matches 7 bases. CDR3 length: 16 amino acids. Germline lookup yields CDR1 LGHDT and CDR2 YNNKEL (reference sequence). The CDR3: CASSPLGGQRNTEASF. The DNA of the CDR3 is TGTGCCAGCAGCCCGCTCGGGGGACAGCGAAACACTGAAGCTTCCTTT.

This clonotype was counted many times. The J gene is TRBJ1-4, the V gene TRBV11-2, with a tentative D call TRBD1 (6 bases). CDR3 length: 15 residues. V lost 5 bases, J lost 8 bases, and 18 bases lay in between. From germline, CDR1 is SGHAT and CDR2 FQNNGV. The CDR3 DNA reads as TGTGCCAGCAGCCAACAGGGTACAATTGGCGAAAAACTGTTTTTT. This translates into CASSQQGTIGEKLFF.

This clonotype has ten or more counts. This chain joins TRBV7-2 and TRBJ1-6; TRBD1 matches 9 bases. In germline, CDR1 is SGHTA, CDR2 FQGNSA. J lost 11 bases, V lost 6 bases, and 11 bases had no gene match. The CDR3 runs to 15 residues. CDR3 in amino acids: CASRGGDRATAPLHF. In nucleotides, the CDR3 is TGTGCCAGCAGGGGGGGGGACAGGGCCACTGCACCCCTCCACTTT.

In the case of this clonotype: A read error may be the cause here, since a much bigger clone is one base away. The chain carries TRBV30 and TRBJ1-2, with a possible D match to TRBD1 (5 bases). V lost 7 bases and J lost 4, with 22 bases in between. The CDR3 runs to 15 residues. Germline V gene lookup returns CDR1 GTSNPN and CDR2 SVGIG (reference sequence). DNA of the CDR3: TGTGCCTTCCCGACCCCGGGACGGGGATTCTATGGCTACACCTTC. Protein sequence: CAFPTPGRGFYGYTF.

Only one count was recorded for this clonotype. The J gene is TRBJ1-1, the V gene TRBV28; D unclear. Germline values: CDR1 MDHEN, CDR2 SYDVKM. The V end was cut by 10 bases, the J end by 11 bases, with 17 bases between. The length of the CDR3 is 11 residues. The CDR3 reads CATQTPTAAFF. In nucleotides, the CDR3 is TGTGCCACCCAAACACCTACGGCGGCTTTCTTT.

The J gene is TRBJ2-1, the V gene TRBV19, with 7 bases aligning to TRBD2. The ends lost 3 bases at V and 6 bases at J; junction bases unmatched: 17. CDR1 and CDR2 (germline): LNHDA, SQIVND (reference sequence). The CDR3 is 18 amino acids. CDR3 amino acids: CASSMGVWREKSLNEQFF. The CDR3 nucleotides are TGTGCCAGTAGTATGGGGGTTTGGCGGGAGAAATCTCTCAATGAGCAGTTCTTC.

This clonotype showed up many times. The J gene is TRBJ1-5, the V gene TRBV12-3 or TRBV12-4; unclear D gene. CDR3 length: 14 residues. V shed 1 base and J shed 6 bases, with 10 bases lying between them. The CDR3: CASSLGPGTQPQHF. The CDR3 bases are TGTGCCAGCAGTTTAGGACCCGGCACTCAGCCCCAGCATTTT.

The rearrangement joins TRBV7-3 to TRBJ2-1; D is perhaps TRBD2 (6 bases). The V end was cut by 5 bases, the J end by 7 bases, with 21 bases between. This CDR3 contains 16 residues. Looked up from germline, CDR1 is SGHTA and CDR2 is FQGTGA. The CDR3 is CASSPLGGVKGNEQFF. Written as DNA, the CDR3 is TGTGCCAGCAGCCCGCTTGGAGGGGTGAAGGGGAATGAGCAGTTCTTC.

This CDR3 reads CASSVAPDRNTEAFF. As DNA, the CDR3 is TGTGCCAGCAGCGTAGCCCCGGACAGGAACACTGAAGCTTTCTTT. The chain carries TRBV9 and TRBJ1-1, with D possibly being TRBD1 (6 bases). CDR1 is SGDLS and CDR2 is YYNGEE in the germline V gene. This CDR3 comprises 15 residues. Deletions cut 0 bases from V and 1 base from J, with 10 bases between.

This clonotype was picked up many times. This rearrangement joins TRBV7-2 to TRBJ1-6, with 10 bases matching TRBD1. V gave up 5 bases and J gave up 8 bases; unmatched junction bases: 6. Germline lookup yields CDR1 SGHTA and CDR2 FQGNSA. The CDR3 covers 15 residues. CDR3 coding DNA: TGTGCCAGCAGCCCCCCAGGGACAGGGGATTCACCCCTCCACTTT. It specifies CASSPPGTGDSPLHF.

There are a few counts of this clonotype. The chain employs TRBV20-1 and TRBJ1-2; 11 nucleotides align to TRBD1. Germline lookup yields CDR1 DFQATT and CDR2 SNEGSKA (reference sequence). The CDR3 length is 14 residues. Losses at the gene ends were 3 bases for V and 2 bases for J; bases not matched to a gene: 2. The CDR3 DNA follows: TGCAGTGCTAGTGGACAGGGGGCCAACTATGGCTACACCTTC. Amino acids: CSASGQGANYGYTF.

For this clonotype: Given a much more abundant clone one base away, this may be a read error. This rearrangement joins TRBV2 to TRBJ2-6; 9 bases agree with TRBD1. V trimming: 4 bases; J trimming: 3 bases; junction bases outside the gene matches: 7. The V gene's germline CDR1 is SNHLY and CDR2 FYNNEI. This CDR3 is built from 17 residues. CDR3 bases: TGTGCCAGCAGTGGGAGGACAGGGGCTTTTGGGGCCAACGTCCTGACTTTC. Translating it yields CASSGRTGAFGANVLTF. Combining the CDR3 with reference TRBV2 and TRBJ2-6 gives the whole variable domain EPEVTQTPSHQVTQMGQEVILRCVPISNHLYFYWYRQILGQKVEFLVSFYNNEISEKSEIFDDQFSVERPDGSNFTLKIRSTKLEDSAMYFCASSGRTGAFGANVLTFGAGSRLTVL.

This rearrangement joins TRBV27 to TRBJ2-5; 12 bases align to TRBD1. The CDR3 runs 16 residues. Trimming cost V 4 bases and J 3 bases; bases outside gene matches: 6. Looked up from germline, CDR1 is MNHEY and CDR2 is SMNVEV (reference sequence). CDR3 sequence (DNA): TGTGCCAGCAGTTCTGGGACAGGGGGCTGGAAAGAGACCCAGTACTTC. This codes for CASSSGTGGWKETQYF.

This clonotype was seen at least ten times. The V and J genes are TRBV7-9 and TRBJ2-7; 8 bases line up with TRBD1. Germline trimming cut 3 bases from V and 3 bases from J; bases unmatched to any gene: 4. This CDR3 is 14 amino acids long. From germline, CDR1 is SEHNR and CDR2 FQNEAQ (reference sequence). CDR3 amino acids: CASSFPGTGYEQYF. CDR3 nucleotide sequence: TGTGCCAGCAGCTTCCCCGGGACAGGCTACGAGCAGTACTTC.

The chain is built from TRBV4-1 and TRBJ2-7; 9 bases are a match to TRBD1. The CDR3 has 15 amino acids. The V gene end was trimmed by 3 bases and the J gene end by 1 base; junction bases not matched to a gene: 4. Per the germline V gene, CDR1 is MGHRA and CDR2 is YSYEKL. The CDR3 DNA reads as TGCGCCAGCAGCCACGACAGGGGGGCATCCTACGAGCAGTACTTC. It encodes CASSHDRGASYEQYF.

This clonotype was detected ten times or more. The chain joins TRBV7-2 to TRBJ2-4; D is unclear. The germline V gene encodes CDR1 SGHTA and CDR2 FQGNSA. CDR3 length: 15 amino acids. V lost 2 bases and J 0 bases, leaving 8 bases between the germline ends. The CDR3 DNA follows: TGTGCCAGCAGCTTATATGGAGTAGCCAAAAACATTCAGTACTTC. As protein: CASSLYGVAKNIQYF.

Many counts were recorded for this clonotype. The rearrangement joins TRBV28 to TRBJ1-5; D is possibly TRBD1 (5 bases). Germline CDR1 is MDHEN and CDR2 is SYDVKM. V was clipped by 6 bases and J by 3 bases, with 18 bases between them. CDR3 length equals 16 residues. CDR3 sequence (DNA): TGTGCCAGCAGGGTCCTTCTGACAGAGACCAATCAGCCCCAGCATTTT. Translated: CASRVLLTETNQPQHF.

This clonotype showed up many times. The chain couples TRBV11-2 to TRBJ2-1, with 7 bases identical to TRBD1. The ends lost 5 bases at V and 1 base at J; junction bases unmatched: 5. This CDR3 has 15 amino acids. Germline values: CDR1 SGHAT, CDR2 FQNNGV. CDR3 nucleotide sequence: TGTGCCAGCAGCCCAATCAGGGGGTCCTACAATGAGCAGTTCTTC. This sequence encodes CASSPIRGSYNEQFF.

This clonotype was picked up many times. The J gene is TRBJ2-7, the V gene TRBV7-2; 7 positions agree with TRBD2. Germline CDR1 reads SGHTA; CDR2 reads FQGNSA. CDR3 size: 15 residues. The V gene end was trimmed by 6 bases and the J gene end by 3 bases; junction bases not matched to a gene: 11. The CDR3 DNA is TGTGCCAGCAGGCCCCAGGGAGGGGTAAACTACGAGCAGTACTTC. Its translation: CASRPQGGVNYEQYF.

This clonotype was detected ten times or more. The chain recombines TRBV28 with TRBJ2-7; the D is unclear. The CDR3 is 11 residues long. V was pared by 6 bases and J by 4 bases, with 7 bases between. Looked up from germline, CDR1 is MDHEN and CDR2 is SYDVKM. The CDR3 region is CASRALYEQYF. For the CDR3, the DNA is TGTGCCAGCAGAGCGTTGTACGAGCAGTACTTC.